This T cell receptor beta chain was captured by sequencing in a study of T cell responses to AZD1222 COVID-19 vaccine. The length of the CDR3 is 14 residues. CDR1 is ENHRY, CDR2 SYGVKD, per germline. V lost 8 bases and J lost 9, with 17 bases in between. Profiled with immunoSEQ multiplex PCR; TCRdb holds only in-frame clones, not every one. This sample has 83,000 or so clones, with 86% found just once. The chain carries TRBV10-3 and TRBJ1-6; perhaps TRBD1 as D (5 bases). This receptor was identified in an adult in good health. This specimen consisted of peripheral blood, obtained on day 0 of AZD1222 vaccination. Written as DNA, the CDR3 is TGTGCCATCTCACGTGGGACGGATGGTTCACCCCTCCACTTT. Translated, it gives CAISRGTDGSPLHF.